This TCR beta chain was found in a study of type 1 regulatory T cells. The overall study: This in vitro CD4 product, T-allo10, is enriched for Tr1 cells and alloantigen-specific.

The sample holds a few counts of this clonotype. V was trimmed by 2 bases and J by 3 bases, leaving 29 bases between them. This CDR3 is 20 amino acids long. Germline V CDR1 and CDR2: GTSNPN, SVGIG (reference sequence). TCRdb ran MiXCR on the reads and lists one entry per CDR3 protein. Here the sample spans approximately 100,000 distinct CDR3 sequences, about a third being singletons. This sequence originates from a human donor in good health. Material for sequencing was CD4+ T cells, either the whole sample or a sorted fraction (not recorded which). The rearrangement joins TRBV30 to TRBJ1-3; D possibly corresponds to TRBD1 (6 bases). CDR3 protein: CAWSRSKTGATSLGGNTIYF. As DNA, the CDR3 is TGTGCCTGGAGTAGATCCAAGACAGGCGCAACTTCTCTTGGTGGAAACACCATATATTTT.